The T cell receptor beta chain described here comes from a study of cytomegalovirus exposure and HLA in healthy donors. Study outcomes and limitations: Rare TCR sequences predominated, though certain public TCRs were found in many donors.

Here immunoSEQ multiplex PCR was the method, and the copy in TCRdb shows in-frame clones only, minus some. This table has about 110,000 clones, 88% appearing once. Of note for this clone: Its specificity is unknown.

CDR3 length: 14 residues. In germline, CDR1 is SGDLS, CDR2 YYNGEE. J was trimmed by 5 bases and V by 3 bases; bases with no gene match: 5. The chain employs TRBV9 and TRBJ2-1; 7 nucleotides match TRBD1. The source of this sequence is a woman between 18 and 29 years old in good health and CMV-seropositive. Sequencing used PBMCs. CDR3 nucleotide sequence: TGTGCCAGCAGCGGTGGGACAGCTCACAATGAGCAGTTCTTC. It specifies CASSGGTAHNEQFF. Full variable domain (missing parts from reference TRBV9 and TRBJ2-1): DSGVTQTPKHLITATGQRVTLRCSPRSGDLSVYWYQQSLDQGLQFLIQYYNGEERAKGNILERFSAQQFPDLHSELNLSSLELGDSALYFCASSGGTAHNEQFFGPGTRLTVL.